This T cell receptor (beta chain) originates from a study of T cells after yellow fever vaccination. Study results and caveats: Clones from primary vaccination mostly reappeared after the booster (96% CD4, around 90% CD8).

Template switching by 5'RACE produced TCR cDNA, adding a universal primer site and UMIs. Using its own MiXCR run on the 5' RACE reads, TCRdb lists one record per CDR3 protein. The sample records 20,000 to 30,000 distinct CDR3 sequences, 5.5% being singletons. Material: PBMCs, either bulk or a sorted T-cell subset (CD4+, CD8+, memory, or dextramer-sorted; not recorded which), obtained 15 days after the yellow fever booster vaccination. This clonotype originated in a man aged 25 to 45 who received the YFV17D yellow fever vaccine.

This CDR3 is CASSYPGTGGLEVTFF. The DNA for the CDR3 is TGTGCCAGCAGTTACCCAGGGACAGGGGGCCTCGAGGTAACTTTCTTT. This rearrangement joins TRBV6-5 to TRBJ1-1, with 12 bases matching TRBD1. The J segment lost 12 bases and the V segment lost 2 bases, leaving 13 bases of the junction unmatched. The germline gives CDR1 MNHEY, CDR2 SVGAGI. The CDR3 is 16 residues long.